The present T cell receptor (beta chain) was sequenced within a study of cytomegalovirus exposure and HLA in healthy donors. Study-level points and caveats: TCR beta V- and J-gene trimming was later associated with a missense DCLRE1C variant. The number of N-insertions in an Asian-associated ancestry cluster was reportedly below the 666-donor mean in a later analysis.

To note about this clone: As yet, its antigen is unknown.

V shed 4 bases, J shed 1 base, and the junction held 4 bases outside the gene matches. Germline CDR1 is WNHNN and CDR2 is SYGVQD (reference sequence). The CDR3 runs 16 residues. PCR involved 60 Vbeta and 13 Jbeta primers. Generated by immunoSEQ multiplex PCR, the TCRdb table keeps only in-frame clones and is missing some. There are some 150,000 clones in the sample; around 87% occur only once, and approximately 4.7% lies in the top ten. The sequence was obtained from a woman under 40 in good health and CMV-seronegative. This chain links TRBV10-1 with TRBJ2-4; 10 bases are shared with TRBD2. Sequenced material: PBMCs. CDR3: CASSGLAGAAKNIQYF. CDR3 in DNA: TGCGCCAGCAGTGGGCTAGCGGGAGCGGCCAAAAACATTCAGTACTTC.